This TCR beta chain was observed in a study of T cell changes during pregnancy in multiple sclerosis. Assay used: immunoSEQ multiplex PCR; TCRdb lists only in-frame clones, some missing. The table has around 40,000 clones, roughly 91% seen once. The specimen was CD4+ T cells from peripheral blood mononuclear cells, collected in the third trimester of pregnancy. This TCR derives from a female donor with multiple sclerosis, enrolled in a pregnancy study.

The CDR3: CASTKQRGGYNEQFF. CDR3 nucleotide sequence: TGTGCCAGTACCAAACAGCGGGGGGGATACAATGAGCAGTTCTTC. This rearrangement joins TRBV19 to TRBJ2-1, with TRBD2 identical over 10 bases. With V trimmed by 7 bases and J by 4 bases, 7 bases remained unmatched. The CDR3 consists of 15 residues. CDR1 is LNHDA and CDR2 is SQIVND in the germline V gene (reference sequence).